The rows below give T cell receptor beta chains drawn from one sample of a study of T cells of healthy individuals. TCRdb ran MiXCR on the 5' RACE reads and lists one entry per CDR3 protein. The sample holds 85,000 to 100,000 distinct CDR3 sequences; around 17% are singletons and the top ten take about 6.2%. Source of these receptors: a human donor in good health. CDR3s include the opening cysteine and the closing phenylalanine or tryptophan. Each record gives: J gene, D gene, V gene, clone size, CDR3 protein, CDR3 DNA. D genes are given only for firm matches. A clone size is listed for some rows: how often the clone was seen (once, few, many), or a class if it is expanded.

j_call: TRBJ2-1; d_call: TRBD2; v_call: TRBV11-2; clone_size: .; cdr3_aa: CASSASGSWLVNEQFF; cdr3_nt: TGTGCCAGCAGCGCGAGCGGGAGTTGGCTTGTCAATGAGCAGTTCTTC
j_call: TRBJ2-1; d_call: TRBD1; v_call: TRBV18; clone_size: .; cdr3_aa: CASSADRESYNEQFF; cdr3_nt: TGTGCCAGCTCAGCCGACAGGGAGTCCTACAATGAGCAGTTCTTC
j_call: TRBJ2-7; d_call: .; v_call: TRBV4-3; clone_size: .; cdr3_aa: CASSPGQKTYYEQYF; cdr3_nt: TGCGCCAGCAGCCCAGGACAGAAAACATACTACGAGCAGTACTTC
j_call: TRBJ1-5; d_call: TRBD1; v_call: TRBV9; clone_size: few; cdr3_aa: CASSVGTANNQPQHF; cdr3_nt: TGTGCCAGCAGCGTCGGGACAGCAAACAATCAGCCCCAGCATTTT
j_call: TRBJ2-7; d_call: .; v_call: TRBV6-4; clone_size: many; cdr3_aa: CARRDTAYEQYF; cdr3_nt: TGTGCCCGCCGGGACACCGCCTACGAGCAGTACTTC
j_call: TRBJ2-1; d_call: TRBD2; v_call: TRBV27; clone_size: few; cdr3_aa: CASSPLGAGGSYNEQFF; cdr3_nt: TGTGCCAGCAGCCCACTAGGGGCGGGAGGCTCCTACAATGAGCAGTTCTTC
j_call: TRBJ2-7; d_call: TRBD2; v_call: TRBV27; clone_size: .; cdr3_aa: CASSHGRQYEQYF; cdr3_nt: TGTGCCAGCAGCCACGGGAGGCAGTACGAGCAGTACTTC
j_call: TRBJ2-5; d_call: TRBD2; v_call: TRBV10-3; clone_size: once; cdr3_aa: CVTSGGAWGTQYF; cdr3_nt: TGTGTCACCAGCGGGGGGGCTTGGGGGACCCAGTACTTC
j_call: TRBJ2-5; d_call: TRBD2; v_call: TRBV12-3/TRBV12-4; clone_size: few; cdr3_aa: CASSGLAETQYF; cdr3_nt: TGTGCCAGCAGTGGACTAGCGGAGACCCAGTACTTC
j_call: TRBJ1-2; d_call: .; v_call: TRBV20-1; clone_size: .; cdr3_aa: CSAGLGYGYTF; cdr3_nt: TGCAGTGCCGGGTTGGGGTATGGCTACACCTTC
j_call: TRBJ2-5; d_call: .; v_call: TRBV27; clone_size: many; cdr3_aa: CASSLIQETQYF; cdr3_nt: TGTGCCAGCAGTTTGATCCAAGAGACCCAGTACTTC
j_call: TRBJ1-6; d_call: .; v_call: TRBV20-1; clone_size: few; cdr3_aa: CSARDRRTLDSPLHF; cdr3_nt: TGCAGTGCTAGAGATCGGAGAACTCTGGATTCACCCCTCCACTTT